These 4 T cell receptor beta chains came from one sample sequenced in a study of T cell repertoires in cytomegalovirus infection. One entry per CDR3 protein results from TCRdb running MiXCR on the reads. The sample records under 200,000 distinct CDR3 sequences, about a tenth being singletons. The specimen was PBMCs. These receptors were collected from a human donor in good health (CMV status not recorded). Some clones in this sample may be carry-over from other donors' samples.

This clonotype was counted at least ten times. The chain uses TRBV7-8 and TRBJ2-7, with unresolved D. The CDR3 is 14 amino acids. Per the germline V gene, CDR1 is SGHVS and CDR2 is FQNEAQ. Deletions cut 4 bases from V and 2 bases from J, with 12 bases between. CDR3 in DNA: TGTGCCAGCAGCTCACAGACGGTAACCTACGAGCAGTACTTC. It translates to CASSSQTVTYEQYF.

CDR3 sequence: CASSFDTNTDTQYF. The CDR3 bases are TGTGCCAGCAGTTTTGACACCAACACAGATACGCAGTATTTT. The chain employs TRBV28 and TRBJ2-3, with D unclear. The germline CDR1 and CDR2 sequences are MDHEN and SYDVKM. The V end was cut by 3 bases, the J end by 2 bases, with 9 bases between. The CDR3 is 14 amino acids.

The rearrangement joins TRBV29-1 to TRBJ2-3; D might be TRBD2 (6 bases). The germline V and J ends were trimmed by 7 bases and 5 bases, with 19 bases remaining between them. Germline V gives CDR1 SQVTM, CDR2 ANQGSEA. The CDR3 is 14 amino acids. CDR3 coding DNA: TGCAGCGGAACCCGGGGCGGGGCGGGAGATACGCAGTATTTT. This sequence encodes CSGTRGGAGDTQYF.

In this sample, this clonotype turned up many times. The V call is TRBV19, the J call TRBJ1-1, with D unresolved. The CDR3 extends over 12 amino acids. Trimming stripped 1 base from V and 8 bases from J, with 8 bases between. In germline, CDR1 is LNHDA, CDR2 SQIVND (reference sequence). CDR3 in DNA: TGTGCCAGTAGTATAGCACAGAACGAAGCTTTCTTT. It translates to CASSIAQNEAFF.